The text below deals with one T cell receptor beta chain. Germline CDR1 LNHDA, CDR2 SQIVND (reference sequence). This CDR3 has 15 amino acids. J was trimmed by 0 bases and V by 5 bases; bases with no gene match: 4. This specimen belongs to a study of blood T cell repertoires in COVID-19. Methods used by the authors: It was from reference gene primer amplification that nucleated cell counts were estimated. Sequenced by immunoSEQ multiplex PCR; TCRdb stores in-frame clones only, minus some. V and J calls and clone size follow that table, whereas D and trimming were derived from the DNA. This sample has about 150,000 clones, with roughly 82% found just once.

The clonotype comes from a human donor with acute or convalescent COVID-19. The donor label of this sample is uncertain. The rearrangement uses TRBV19 and TRBJ1-3; TRBD1 matches at 7 bases. Sequenced material: peripheral blood. CDR3 bases: TGTGCCAGTAGTCTACGGACAGGCTCTGGAAACACCATATATTTT. As protein: CASSLRTGSGNTIYF.